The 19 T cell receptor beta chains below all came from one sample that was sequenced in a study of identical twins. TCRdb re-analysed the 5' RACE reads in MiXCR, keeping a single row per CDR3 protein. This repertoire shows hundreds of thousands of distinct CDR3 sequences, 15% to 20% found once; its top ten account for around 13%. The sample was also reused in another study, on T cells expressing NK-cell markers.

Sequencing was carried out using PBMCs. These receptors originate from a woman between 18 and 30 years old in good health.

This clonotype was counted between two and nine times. The CDR3 loop is CASSTVEGFGFF. The CDR3 coding sequence is TGTGCCAGCAGCACCGTGGAGGGGTTCGGTTTCTTT. This chain joins TRBV6-2 or TRBV6-3 and TRBJ1-1; perhaps TRBD1 as D (5 bases). Germline V gives CDR1 MNHEY, CDR2 SVGEGT. The CDR3 extends over 12 amino acids. Trimming shortened V by 6 bases and J by 13 bases, and 18 bases separated the two germline ends.

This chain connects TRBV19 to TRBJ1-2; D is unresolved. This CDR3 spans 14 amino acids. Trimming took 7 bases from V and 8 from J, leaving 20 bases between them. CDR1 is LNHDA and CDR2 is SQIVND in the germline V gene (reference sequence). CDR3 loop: CASMSTDGLLGYTF. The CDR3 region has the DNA TGTGCCAGTATGTCGACTGACGGTCTCTTGGGCTACACCTTC. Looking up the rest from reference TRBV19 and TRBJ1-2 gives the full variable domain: DGGITQSPKYLFRKEGQNVTLSCEQNLNHDAMYWYRQDPGQGLRLIYYSQIVNDFQKGDIAEGYSVSREKKESFPLTVTSAQKNPTAFYLCASMSTDGLLGYTFGSGTRLTVV.

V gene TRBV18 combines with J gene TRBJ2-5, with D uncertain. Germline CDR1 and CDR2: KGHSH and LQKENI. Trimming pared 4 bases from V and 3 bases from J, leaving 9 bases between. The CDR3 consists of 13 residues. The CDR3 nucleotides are TGTGCCAGCTCACGGGGATTCGAAGAGACCCAGTACTTC. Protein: CASSRGFEETQYF.

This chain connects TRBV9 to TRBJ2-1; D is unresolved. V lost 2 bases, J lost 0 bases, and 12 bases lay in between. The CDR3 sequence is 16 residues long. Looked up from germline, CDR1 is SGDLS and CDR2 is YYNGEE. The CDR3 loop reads CASSVRPPSSYNEQFF. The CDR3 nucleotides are TGTGCCAGCAGCGTTAGGCCACCGAGCTCCTACAATGAGCAGTTCTTC.

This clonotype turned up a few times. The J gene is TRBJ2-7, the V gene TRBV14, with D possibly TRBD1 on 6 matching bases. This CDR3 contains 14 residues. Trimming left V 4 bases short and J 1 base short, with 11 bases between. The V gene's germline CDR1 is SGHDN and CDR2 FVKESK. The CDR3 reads CASSPKGVSYEQYF. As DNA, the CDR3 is TGTGCCAGCAGCCCCAAGGGGGTTTCCTACGAGCAGTACTTC.

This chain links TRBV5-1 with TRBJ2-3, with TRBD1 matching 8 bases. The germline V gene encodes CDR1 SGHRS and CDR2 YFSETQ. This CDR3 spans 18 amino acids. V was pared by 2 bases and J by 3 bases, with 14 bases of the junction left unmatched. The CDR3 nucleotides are TGCGCCAGCAGCTTAATCTTTGGAGTGGGGACAGGTACAGATACGCAGTATTTT. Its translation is CASSLIFGVGTGTDTQYF.

CDR3: CASRSGLAGTDTQYF. In DNA, the CDR3 is TGTGCCAGCAGATCCGGACTAGCGGGAACCGATACGCAGTATTTT. The chain is built from TRBV12-3 or TRBV12-4 and TRBJ2-3; 12 bases align to TRBD2. This CDR3 spans 15 amino acids. Losses at the gene ends were 6 bases for V and 6 bases for J; bases not matched to a gene: 7.

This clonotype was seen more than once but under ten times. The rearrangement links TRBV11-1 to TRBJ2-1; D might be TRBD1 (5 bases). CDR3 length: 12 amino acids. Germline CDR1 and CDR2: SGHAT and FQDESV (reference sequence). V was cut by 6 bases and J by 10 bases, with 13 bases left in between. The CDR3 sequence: CASSSLGLEQFF. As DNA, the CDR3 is TGTGCCAGCAGTTCTCTGGGGCTCGAGCAGTTCTTC. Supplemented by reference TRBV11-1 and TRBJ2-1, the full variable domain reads EAEVAQSPRYKITEKSQAVAFWCDPISGHATLYWYRQILGQGPELLVQFQDESVVDDSQLPKDRFSAERLKGVDSTLKIQPAELGDSAMYLCASSSLGLEQFFGPGTRLTVL.

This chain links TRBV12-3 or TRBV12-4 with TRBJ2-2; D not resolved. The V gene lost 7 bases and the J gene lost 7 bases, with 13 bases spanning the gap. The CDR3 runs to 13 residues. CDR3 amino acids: CASNRRAGGELFF. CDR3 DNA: TGTGCCAGCAACCGACGGGCTGGCGGGGAGCTGTTTTTT.

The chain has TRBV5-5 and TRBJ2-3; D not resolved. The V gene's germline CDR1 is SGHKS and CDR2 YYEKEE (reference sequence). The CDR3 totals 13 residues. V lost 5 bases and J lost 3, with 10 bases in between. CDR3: CASRYDPTDTQYF. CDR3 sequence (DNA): TGTGCCAGCAGATATGACCCGACAGATACGCAGTATTTT.

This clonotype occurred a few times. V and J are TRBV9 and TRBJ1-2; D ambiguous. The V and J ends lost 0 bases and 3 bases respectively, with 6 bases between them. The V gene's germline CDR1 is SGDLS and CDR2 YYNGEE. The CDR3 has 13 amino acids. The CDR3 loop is CASSVGAHYGYTF. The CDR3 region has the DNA TGTGCCAGCAGCGTAGGGGCCCACTATGGCTACACCTTC.

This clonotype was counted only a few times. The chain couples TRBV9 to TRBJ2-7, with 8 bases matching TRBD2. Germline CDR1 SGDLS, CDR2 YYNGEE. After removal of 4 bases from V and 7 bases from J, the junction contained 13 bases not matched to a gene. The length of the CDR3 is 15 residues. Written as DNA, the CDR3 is TGTGCCAGCAGCCCAACTACTAGCGGACCGAGTGAGCAGTACTTC. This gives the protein CASSPTTSGPSEQYF.

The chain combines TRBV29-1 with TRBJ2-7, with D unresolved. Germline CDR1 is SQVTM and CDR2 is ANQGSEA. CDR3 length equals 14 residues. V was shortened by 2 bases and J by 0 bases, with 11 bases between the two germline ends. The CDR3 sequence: CSVELAESSYEQYF. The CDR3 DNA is TGCAGCGTTGAACTTGCGGAGAGCTCCTACGAGCAGTACTTC.

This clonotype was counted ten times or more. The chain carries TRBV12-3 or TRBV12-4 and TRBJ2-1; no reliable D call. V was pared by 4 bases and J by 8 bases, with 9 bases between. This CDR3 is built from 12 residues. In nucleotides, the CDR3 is TGTGCCAGCAGTTCCAGTTGGGATGAGCAGTTCTTC. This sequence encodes CASSSSWDEQFF.

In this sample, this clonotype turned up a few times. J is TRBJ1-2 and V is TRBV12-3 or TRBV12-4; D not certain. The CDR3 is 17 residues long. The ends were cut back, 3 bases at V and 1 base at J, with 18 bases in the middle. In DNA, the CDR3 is TGTGCCAGCAGTTTTTTTCCACGGGCACAGATTAACTATGGCTACACCTTC. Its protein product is CASSFFPRAQINYGYTF.

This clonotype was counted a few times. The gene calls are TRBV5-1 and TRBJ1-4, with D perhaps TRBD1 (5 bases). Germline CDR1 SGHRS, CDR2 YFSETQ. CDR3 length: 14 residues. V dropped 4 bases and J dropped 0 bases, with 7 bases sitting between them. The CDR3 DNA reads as TGCGCCAGCAGCGTGACAGCAACTAATGAAAAACTGTTTTTT. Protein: CASSVTATNEKLFF.

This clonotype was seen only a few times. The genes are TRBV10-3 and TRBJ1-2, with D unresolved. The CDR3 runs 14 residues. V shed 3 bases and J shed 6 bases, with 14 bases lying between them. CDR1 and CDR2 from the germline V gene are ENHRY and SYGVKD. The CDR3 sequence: CAISDRQAQDGYTF. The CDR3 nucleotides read TGTGCCATCAGTGATAGGCAGGCTCAGGATGGCTACACCTTC.

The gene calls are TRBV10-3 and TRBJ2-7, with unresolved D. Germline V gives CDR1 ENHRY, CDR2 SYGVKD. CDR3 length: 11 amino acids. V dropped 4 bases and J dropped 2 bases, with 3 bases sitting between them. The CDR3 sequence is CAISGAYEQYF. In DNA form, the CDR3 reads TGTGCCATCAGTGGGGCCTACGAGCAGTACTTC.

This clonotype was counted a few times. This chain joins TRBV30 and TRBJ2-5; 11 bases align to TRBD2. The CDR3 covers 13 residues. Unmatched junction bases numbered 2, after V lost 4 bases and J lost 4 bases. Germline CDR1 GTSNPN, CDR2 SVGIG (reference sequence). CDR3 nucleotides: TGTGCCTGGACCCTAGCGGGAGGAGAGACCCAGTACTTC. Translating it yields CAWTLAGGETQYF.